This is a list of T cell receptor beta chains from one sample in a study of blood T cells in healthy people across ages. TCRdb called the 5' RACE reads again in MiXCR, with one record for every CDR3 protein. Here the sample spans over 1.5 million distinct CDR3 sequences, about 50% being singletons. The sequenced material came from blood. The receptors stem from a woman aged 40 to 50 in good health. The CDR3 runs from the conserved cysteine through the conserved F or W. The order of the fields is clone size, D gene, J gene, V gene, CDR3 DNA, CDR3 protein. The D gene is left open where the match is weak. Clone size is shown for a subset of rows, as once, few, many or a class of expanded clone.

. TRBD2 TRBJ2-7 TRBV4-3 TGCGCCAGCAGCCAAGATGTTATATTGGGACTAGCGAGGAATGAGCAGTACTTC CASSQDVILGLARNEQYF
. . TRBJ1-4 TRBV3-1 TGTGCCAGCAGCCAAGCATGGCAAAATAATGAAAAACTGTTTTTT CASSQAWQNNEKLFF
many . TRBJ2-3 TRBV20-1 TGCAGTGCAACTCCCATGGACGCGCGAAACACAGATACGCAGTATTTT CSATPMDARNTDTQYF
. . TRBJ2-7 TRBV7-2 TGTGCCAGCACCCCCTACGGAAAATCTTACGAGCAGTACTTC CASTPYGKSYEQYF
. . TRBJ2-1 TRBV20-1 TGCAGTGCTAGAGATCTTGCCCAGGGGAGAAGCTCCTACAATGAGCAGTTCTTC CSARDLAQGRSSYNEQFF
. . TRBJ1-4 TRBV29-1 TGCAGCGTTGACGGTGGGGTGGGAGAAAAACTGTTTTTT CSVDGGVGEKLFF
. . TRBJ2-7 TRBV28 TGTGCCAGCGATTCAAAACGGGGACGGAGGAGCTCCTACGAGCAGTACTTC CASDSKRGRRSSYEQYF
. . TRBJ2-2 TRBV7-9 TGTGCCAGCAGCTTAACCCCCGGTTCTCGTGGGGGCCTTAACACCGGGGAGCTGTTTTTT CASSLTPGSRGGLNTGELFF
. TRBD2 TRBJ2-1 TRBV10-3 TGTGCCATCAGTGGACTAGCGGGGTACGAGAACAATGAGCAGTTCTTC CAISGLAGYENNEQFF
few . TRBJ2-7 TRBV6-2/TRBV6-3 TGTGCCAGCAGTTACCCTACAGGCTCCTACGAGCAGTACTTC CASSYPTGSYEQYF
few TRBD1 TRBJ2-1 TRBV7-6 TGTGCCAGCAGCTCCCGACAGGGGAGCAATGAGCAGTTCTTC CASSSRQGSNEQFF
. . TRBJ1-5 TRBV29-1 TGCAGCGTTGCCACGTTCCCCAATCAGCCCCAGCATTTT CSVATFPNQPQHF
. . TRBJ1-2 TRBV6-2/TRBV6-3 TGTGCCAGCAGTACGACCGGGACAAACTATGGCTACACCTTC CASSTTGTNYGYTF
. TRBD1 TRBJ2-7 TRBV13 TGTGCCAGTCAGCTGGGACAGGGGGTCCTCGAGCAGTACTTC CASQLGQGVLEQYF
. . TRBJ1-5 TRBV6-5 TGTGCCAGCAGTTACTGGGAGCAGGCAATGTGGGGTAGCAATCAGCCCCAGCATTTT CASSYWEQAMWGSNQPQHF
. TRBD2 TRBJ2-4 TRBV6-2/TRBV6-3 TGTGCCAGCAGTGGAGCGGGGTTAATTCAGTACTTC CASSGAGLIQYF
few . TRBJ2-5 TRBV3-1 TGTGCCAGCAGCCCGGTCACTCAAGAGACCCAGTACTTC CASSPVTQETQYF
. . TRBJ2-1 TRBV20-1 TGCAGTGCTAGAGGTATCTTCAGCTCCTACAATGAGCAGTTCTTC CSARGIFSSYNEQFF
. . TRBJ2-1 TRBV20-1 TGCAGTGCTAGGGACTATCTAGTCAATGAGCAGTTCTTC CSARDYLVNEQFF
. . TRBJ2-7 TRBV27 TGTGCCAGCAGTTTACGACCCAACGACTACGAGCAGTACTTC CASSLRPNDYEQYF
. TRBD1 TRBJ2-1 TRBV7-8 TGTGCCAGCAGCCCCCCAGCGACAGGGACGGATGAGCAGTTCTTC CASSPPATGTDEQFF
. TRBD1 TRBJ2-1 TRBV3-1 TGTGCCAGCAGCCACGGGACAGGGGGCGTGATGGAGACCCAGTTCTTC CASSHGTGGVMETQFF
few . TRBJ1-2 TRBV10-3 TGTGCCATCAGTGATTCCTCGGGAATGCGGGGCTACACCTTC CAISDSSGMRGYTF
few . TRBJ2-4 TRBV7-2 TGTGCCAGCAGCTTTAGCAGGCGGGCGGGAAACATTCAGTACTTC CASSFSRRAGNIQYF
few . TRBJ2-5 TRBV5-1 TGCGCCAGCGCTGAGGACAGAGAGACCCAGTACTTC CASAEDRETQYF
. TRBD2 TRBJ2-3 TRBV2 TGTGCCAGCAGTGACAGAGCGGGGGTGACAGATACGCAGTATTTT CASSDRAGVTDTQYF
. TRBD2 TRBJ2-3 TRBV11-2 TGTGCCAGCAGCCTTCCCCGGACTAGCGGGGGGGGGCCCCTGCCCGGGTTTACGCAGTATTTT CASSLPRTSGGGPLPGFTQYF
few TRBD1 TRBJ2-6 TRBV5-1 TGCGCCAGCAGCAAGGGAACAGGGGGCTATACTGGGGCCAACGTCCTGACTTTC CASSKGTGGYTGANVLTF
. TRBD2 TRBJ2-3 TRBV7-2 TGTGCCAGCAGCCGATTGTCCAGTTCGGGGGGAGATACGCAGTATTTT CASSRLSSSGGDTQYF
. TRBD2 TRBJ2-1 TRBV28 TGTGCCAGCAGCTCACCTTTAGCGGGGGATAAGTGTGAGCAGTTCTTC CASSSPLAGDKCEQFF
. . TRBJ2-3 TRBV25-1 TGTGCCAGCAGTGACGGCTCACCCGCCAACACAGATACGCAGTATTTT CASSDGSPANTDTQYF
. . TRBJ1-2 TRBV28 TGTGCCAGCATTAGCGCCAACGGTGGCTACACCTTC CASISANGGYTF
. . TRBJ2-5 TRBV11-1 TGTGCCAGCAGCCAAAGGACCCAAGGGACCCAGTACTTC CASSQRTQGTQYF
. . TRBJ1-2 TRBV25-1 TGTGCCAGCAGCCACAAGACAGTAAATGGCTACACCTTC CASSHKTVNGYTF
. . TRBJ2-7 TRBV6-5 TGTGCCAGCAGACCTCCGACGACCAGCGAGCAGTACTTC CASRPPTTSEQYF
. TRBD1 TRBJ2-5 TRBV9 TGTGCCAGCAGCAACCGGGACAGCAGAGAGACCCAGTACTTC CASSNRDSRETQYF
. TRBD1 TRBJ2-7 TRBV5-1 TGCGCCAGCAGCTTCGCCGGGACAGGGGGCAATGAGCAGTACTTC CASSFAGTGGNEQYF
few . TRBJ2-7 TRBV28 TGTGCCAGCAGTTTTCTTACCGAGGGACCGACCTACGAGCAGTACTTC CASSFLTEGPTYEQYF
. . TRBJ2-6 TRBV4-1 TGCGCCAGCAGCCAAGGGGGTCTCCGCTCTGGGGCCAACGTCCTGACTTTC CASSQGGLRSGANVLTF
once TRBD1 TRBJ1-4 TRBV28 TGTGCCAGCAGCCCAGCCGCAGGGGGTCATAATGAAAAACTGTTTTTT CASSPAAGGHNEKLFF
. TRBD1 TRBJ1-2 TRBV5-1 TGCGCCAGCAGCGGGGGACAGGGGGCTAACTATGGCTACACCTTC CASSGGQGANYGYTF
. TRBD1 TRBJ2-1 TRBV6-1 TGTGCCAGCATCGAGGGACAGAGCCTCTACAATGAGCAGTTCTTC CASIEGQSLYNEQFF
few TRBD1 TRBJ1-2 TRBV14 TGTGCCAGCAGCCTACTAAACAGGGGCCGAAACACTCACTATGGCTACACCTTC CASSLLNRGRNTHYGYTF
. . TRBJ1-5 TRBV27 TGTGCCAGCAGTTTGTTGACAGGCCGGCCCCAGCATTTT CASSLLTGRPQHF
. . TRBJ2-7 TRBV7-2 TGTGCCAGCAGCCCCTCGTGGGCCACTTCGCACGAGCAGTACTTC CASSPSWATSHEQYF
. . TRBJ2-7 TRBV20-1 TGCAGTGCTAGAGGAGCCAGGGTAACCTACGAGCAGTACTTC CSARGARVTYEQYF
. TRBD1 TRBJ1-1 TRBV29-1 TGCAGCGTTCGTACGGACAGGGGGCTTTCTGAAGCTTTCTTT CSVRTDRGLSEAFF
. TRBD2 TRBJ2-6 TRBV7-3 TGTGCCAGCAGCTTAAACGGGGGGAGCTCTGGGGCCAACGTCCTGACTTTC CASSLNGGSSGANVLTF
few . TRBJ1-2 TRBV6-5 TGTGCCAGCAGACTTAGTCAGGGGAACTATGGCTACACCTTC CASRLSQGNYGYTF
. . TRBJ2-3 TRBV7-2 TGTGCCAGCAGCTTTCCGCGGGGCCAACAGTATTTT CASSFPRGQQYF
. . TRBJ2-3 TRBV4-3 TGCGCCAGCAGCCAAGAAGGGACCAGGGCGCAGTATTTT CASSQEGTRAQYF
few TRBD2 TRBJ2-1 TRBV4-3 TGCGCCAGCAGGGCGGGGGGTAACAATGAGCAGTTCTTC CASRAGGNNEQFF
. . TRBJ2-5 TRBV7-2 TGTGCCAGCAGCAAATACACCGGGACCCAGTACTTC CASSKYTGTQYF